The clone carrying this T cell receptor (delta chain) appeared a few times. This sample is drawn from a study of gamma-delta chains in newborns, infants, children. Study as a whole: Microbial exposure reportedly drives polyclonal innate γδ T cell expansion after birth.

From germline, CDR1 is GEAIGNYY and CDR2 EKD. There are 18 residues in the CDR3. V was pared by 3 bases and J by 1 base, with 6 bases of the junction left unmatched. TCRdb used CATT to re-call clones from the reads. The sample includes a few thousand delta-chain clones, more than 5% of them seen just once. The rearrangement uses TRDV2 and TRDJ3; 9 bases are shared with TRDD3. This clonotype was sampled from a child who was a newborn, infant or young child, either healthy, febrile or measles-vaccinated (not recorded which). Specimen: blood. The CDR3 bases are TGTGCCTGTGACTCTGGGGGATCAAGGTCCTGGGACACCCGACAGATGTTTTTC. This sequence encodes CACDSGGSRSWDTRQMFF.